The T cell receptor (beta chain) described here comes from a study of T cells expressing NK-cell markers. Reanalyzing the 5' RACE reads, TCRdb keeps one entry per CDR3 protein, without DNA. Its table lists 120,000 to 150,000 distinct CDR3 sequences. Looked up from germline, CDR1 is MNHNS and CDR2 is SASEGT. The CDR3 has 16 amino acids. The study's findings and limits: Top CD8+ clonotypes included the dominant CD3+CD56+NKG2C+ clonotypes in 6 or 7 donors.

Regarding this clonotype: Its antigen is still unknown.

The J gene is TRBJ2-2, the V gene TRBV6-1; lacking DNA, the TRBD1 call made by TCRdb goes unchecked. This TCR came from a man aged 18-30 years in good health. Sample: blood T cells: a sorted CD56 or NKG2C T cell subset, CD4+ or CD8+ T cells, or bulk PBMC T cells (not recorded which). The CDR3 protein is CASSDASVGTAGELFF.